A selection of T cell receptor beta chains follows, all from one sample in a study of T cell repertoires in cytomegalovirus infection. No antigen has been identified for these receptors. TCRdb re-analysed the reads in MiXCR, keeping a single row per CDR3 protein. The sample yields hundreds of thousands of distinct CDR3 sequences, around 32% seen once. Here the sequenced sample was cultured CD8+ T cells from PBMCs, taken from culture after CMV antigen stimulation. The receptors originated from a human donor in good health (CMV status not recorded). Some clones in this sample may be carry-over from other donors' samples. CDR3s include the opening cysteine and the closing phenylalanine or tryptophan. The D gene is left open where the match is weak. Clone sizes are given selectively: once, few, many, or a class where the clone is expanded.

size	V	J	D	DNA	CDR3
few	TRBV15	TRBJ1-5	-	TGTGCCACCAGCAGGCCGAATCAGCCCCAGCATTTT	CATSRPNQPQHF
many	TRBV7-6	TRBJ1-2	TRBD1	TGTGCCAGCAGCCCTGGGACAGGGTCGTATGGCTACACCTTC	CASSPGTGSYGYTF
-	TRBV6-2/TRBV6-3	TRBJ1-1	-	TGTGCCAGCATGGATACTGAAGCTTTCTTT	CASMDTEAFF
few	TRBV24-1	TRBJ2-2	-	TGTGCCACCAGTACTAACCGGGAGCTGTTTTTT	CATSTNRELFF
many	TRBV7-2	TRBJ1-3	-	TGTGCCAGCAGCCGAATCCAGGGAAACACCATATATTTT	CASSRIQGNTIYF
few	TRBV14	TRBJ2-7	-	TGTGCCAGCAGCCCTTGGGACGACCCCTACGAGCAGTACTTC	CASSPWDDPYEQYF
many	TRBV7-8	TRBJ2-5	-	TGTGCCAGTATGGCGCTCCAAGAGACCCAGTACTTC	CASMALQETQYF
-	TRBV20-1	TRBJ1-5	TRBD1	TGCAGTGCTAGACGGGACAGGGGGCAGATTAGCAATCAGCCCCAGCATTTT	CSARRDRGQISNQPQHF
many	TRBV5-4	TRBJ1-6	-	TGTGCCAGCAGCCCCCAGCTCGCCGGGAAAGAAAGGATTTCACCCCTCCACTTT	CASSPQLAGKERISPLHF
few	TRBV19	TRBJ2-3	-	TGTGCCAGTATAGGGTGGCCGAGCACAGATACGCAGTATTTT	CASIGWPSTDTQYF
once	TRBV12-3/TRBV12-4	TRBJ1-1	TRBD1	TGTGCCAGCAGCGACAGGGAAAGAGGGATGAACACTGAAGCTTTCTTT	CASSDRERGMNTEAFF
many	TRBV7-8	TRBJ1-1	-	TGTGCCAGCAGCTTAGAAGACGCCGGAGAGGGCAGGGGCACTGAAGCTTTCTTT	CASSLEDAGEGRGTEAFF
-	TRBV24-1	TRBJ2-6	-	TGTGCCACCAGTGATTTAAGATCTGGGGCCAACGTCCTGACTTTC	CATSDLRSGANVLTF
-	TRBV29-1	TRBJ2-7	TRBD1	TGCAGCGTTGACGGAGACAGGGCCTTAGGGCAGTACTTC	CSVDGDRALGQYF
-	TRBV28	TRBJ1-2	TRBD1	TGTGCCAGCAGGCCGATAACAGGGGGCGCGTTCTATGGCTACACCTTC	CASRPITGGAFYGYTF
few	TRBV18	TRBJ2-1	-	TGTGCCAGCTCACCAGAGGCAGCTTTGCGTGAGCAGTTCTTC	CASSPEAALREQFF
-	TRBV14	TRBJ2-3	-	TGTGCCAGCAGCCCCCCGGGAAAGCTAGATACGCAGTATTTT	CASSPPGKLDTQYF
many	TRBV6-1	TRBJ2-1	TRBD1	TGTGCCAGCAGTGTTTGGGACAGGGACCTCGCCGATGAGCAGTTCTTC	CASSVWDRDLADEQFF
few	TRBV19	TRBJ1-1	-	TGTGCCAGTAGTATTGGGCCCCTGTTGGTTACGAGGACTGAAGCTTTCTTT	CASSIGPLLVTRTEAFF
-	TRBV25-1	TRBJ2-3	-	TGTGCCAGCCTCTCCCGGACGGGCACAGATACGCAGTATTTT	CASLSRTGTDTQYF
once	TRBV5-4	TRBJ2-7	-	TGTGCCAGCAGCTTGAAAGGGTGGGACGAGCAGTACTTC	CASSLKGWDEQYF
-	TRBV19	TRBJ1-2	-	TGTGCCAGTAACCTCCGGGACGCAAATAGCTATGGCTACACCTTC	CASNLRDANSYGYTF
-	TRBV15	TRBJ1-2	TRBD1	TGTGCCACCAGCACCCCAACAGGGGTTACATATGGCTACACCTTC	CATSTPTGVTYGYTF
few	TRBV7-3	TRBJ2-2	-	TGTGCCAGCAGCTTAAATATCGCCGGGGAGCTGTTTTTT	CASSLNIAGELFF
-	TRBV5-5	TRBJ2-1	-	TGTGCCAGCAGCTTCTGGGGGGGCCTCAATGAGCAGTTCTTC	CASSFWGGLNEQFF
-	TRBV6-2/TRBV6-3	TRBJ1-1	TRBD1	TGTGCCAACAGTCCTATACCAGGGGGAGACACTGAAGCTTTCTTT	CANSPIPGGDTEAFF
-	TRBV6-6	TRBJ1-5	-	TGTGCCAGCAGTTACCACCCGGGAGGGTGGGGGGAGGAGCCCCAGCATTTT	CASSYHPGGWGEEPQHF
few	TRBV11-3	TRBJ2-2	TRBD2	TGTGCCAGCAGCTACCCTCCGGGACTAGCGGGGGGGCCCGGGGAGCTGTTTTTT	CASSYPPGLAGGPGELFF
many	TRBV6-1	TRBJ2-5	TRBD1	TGTGCCAGCAGTGAAGGACAGGGGGCACGAGAGACCCAGTACTTC	CASSEGQGARETQYF
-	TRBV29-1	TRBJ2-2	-	TGCAGCGTTGGCAGGAGCACCGGGGAGCTGTTTTTT	CSVGRSTGELFF
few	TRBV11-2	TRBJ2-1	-	TGTGCCAGCAGCCTTACGACGGGACCTTCGAGCAATGAGCAGTTCTTC	CASSLTTGPSSNEQFF
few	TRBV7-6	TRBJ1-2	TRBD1	TGTGCCAGCAGCTCTCTCGACGGACAGGGGAAGAGTGGCTACACCTTC	CASSSLDGQGKSGYTF
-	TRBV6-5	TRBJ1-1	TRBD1	TGTGCCAGCAGGAGACAGGGAAGGCTTGAGGCTTTCTTT	CASRRQGRLEAFF
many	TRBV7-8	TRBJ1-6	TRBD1	TGTGCCAGCAGCTCAGGGACAGGGTCCTATAATTCACCCCTCCACTTT	CASSSGTGSYNSPLHF
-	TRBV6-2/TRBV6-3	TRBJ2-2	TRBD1	TGTGCCAGCAGTGCGTGGACAGGGGCGAACACCGGGGAGCTGTTTTTT	CASSAWTGANTGELFF
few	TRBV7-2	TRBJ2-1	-	TGTGCCAGCAGCTCCGGGCCCTATACTGACAATGAGCAGTTCTTC	CASSSGPYTDNEQFF
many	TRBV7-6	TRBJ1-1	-	TGTGCCAGCAGCTTATCGCCAGCAGGCGTAAACACTGAAGCTTTCTTT	CASSLSPAGVNTEAFF
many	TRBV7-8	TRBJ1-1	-	TGTGCCAGCAGCCGTTTCCAGGGAAACACTGAAGCTTTCTTT	CASSRFQGNTEAFF
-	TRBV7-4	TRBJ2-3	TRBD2	TGTGCCAGCAGCCCTCCCGGGGGGACCACAGATACGCAGTATTTT	CASSPPGGTTDTQYF
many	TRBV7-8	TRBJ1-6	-	TGTGCCAGCAGCTTAGCGGGGGGGACCTATAATTCACCCCTCCACTTT	CASSLAGGTYNSPLHF
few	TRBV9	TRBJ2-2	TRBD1	TGTGCCAGCGAAAGGCAGGGGGCAAACACCGGGGAGCTGTTTTTT	CASERQGANTGELFF
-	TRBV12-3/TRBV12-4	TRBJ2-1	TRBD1	TGTGCCAGCATCGACCGGGACAGAGTCTACAATGAGCAGTTCTTC	CASIDRDRVYNEQFF
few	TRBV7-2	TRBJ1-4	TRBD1	TGTGCCAGCAGCGGGACAGGGTTAACGCCCACAACTAATGAAAAACTGTTTTTT	CASSGTGLTPTTNEKLFF
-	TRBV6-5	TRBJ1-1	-	TGTGCCAGCAGTTACGCTCTTTGGGGGAGGGATCGCACTGAAGCTTTCTTT	CASSYALWGRDRTEAFF
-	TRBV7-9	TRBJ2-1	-	TGTGCCAGCAGCTCGCCTAGCTGGTATGAGCAGTTCTTC	CASSSPSWYEQFF
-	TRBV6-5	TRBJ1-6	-	TGTGCCAGCAGTTATGTACATTCACCCCTCCACTTT	CASSYVHSPLHF
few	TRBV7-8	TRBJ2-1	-	TGTGCCAGCGGCCGGGACTCAAACAATGAGCAGTTCTTC	CASGRDSNNEQFF
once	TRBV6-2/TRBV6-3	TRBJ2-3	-	TGTGCCAGCAGTTACGGGCAGGGGCCTGCCCACACAGATACGCAGTATTTT	CASSYGQGPAHTDTQYF
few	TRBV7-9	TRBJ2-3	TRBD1	TGTGCCAGCAGCCCCCCAAAGACAGGGTACGCAGATACGCAGTATTTT	CASSPPKTGYADTQYF
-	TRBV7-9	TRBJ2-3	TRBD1	TGTGCCAGCAGCTCGCTGACAGGGCCGAGCACAGATACGCAGTATTTT	CASSSLTGPSTDTQYF
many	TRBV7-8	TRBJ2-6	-	TGTGCCAGCAGCCATAGTGAAGGGGCTGGGGCCAACGTCCTGACTTTC	CASSHSEGAGANVLTF
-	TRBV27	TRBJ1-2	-	TGTGCCAGCAGCGTAGGGGGTGCCATGAACTATGGCTACACCTTC	CASSVGGAMNYGYTF
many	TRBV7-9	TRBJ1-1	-	TGTGCCAGCAGCTTACAGGGGCCTGAAGCTTTCTTT	CASSLQGPEAFF
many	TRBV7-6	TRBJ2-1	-	TGTGCCAGCAGCTTAAGGGCCACGGGGGTTTACAATGAGCAGTTCTTC	CASSLRATGVYNEQFF
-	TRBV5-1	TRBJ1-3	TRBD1	TGCGCCAGCAGCCTTCGACAGGGGAGCACCATATATTTT	CASSLRQGSTIYF